Presented here are 21 T cell receptor beta chains from one specimen sequenced in a study of blood T cell repertoires in COVID-19. Method: immunoSEQ multiplex PCR; TCRdb's copy keeps in-frame clones and lacks some. In the table there are 15,000 to 20,000 clones, 65% to 85% of which are singletons. Specimen: peripheral blood. Receptor source: a man aged 35 to 55 with active or convalescent COVID-19.

This CDR3 is CASSPGTTHLSYEQYF. The CDR3 DNA is TGCGCCAGCAGCCCCGGGACTACCCACCTCTCCTACGAGCAGTACTTC. This sequence joins TRBV5-1 and TRBJ2-7; TRBD2 aligns across 7 bases. The CDR3 loop spans 16 amino acids. The V gene's germline CDR1 is SGHRS and CDR2 YFSETQ. V gave up 4 bases and J gave up 0 bases; unmatched junction bases: 10.

In this sample, this clone turned up once. The CDR3 loop is CASSSNGGQGSEAFF. In DNA form, the CDR3 reads TGTGCCAGCAGCTCCAACGGGGGTCAGGGCTCTGAAGCTTTCTTT. The chain employs TRBV5-6 and TRBJ1-1, with a possible D match to TRBD1 (5 bases). V lost 3 bases to trimming and J lost 6 bases, with 18 bases between them. CDR1 and CDR2 from the germline V gene are SGHDT and YYEEEE. This CDR3 region has 15 residues. Based on the CDR3 plus reference TRBV5-6 and TRBJ1-1, the full variable domain is DAGVTQSPTHLIKTRGQQVTLRCSPKSGHDTVSWYQQALGQGPQFIFQYYEEEERQRGNFPDRFSGHQFPNYSSELNVNALLLGDSALYLCASSSNGGQGSEAFFGQGTRLTVV.

The V call is TRBV7-9, the J call TRBJ2-2; 9 nucleotides line up with TRBD1. The ends lost 1 base at V and 7 bases at J; junction bases unmatched: 10. The CDR3 runs 17 residues. Germline assignment: CDR1 SEHNR and CDR2 FQNEAQ (reference sequence). The CDR3 bases are TGTGCCAGCAGCTTAGGCCCGGGGACAGGGTTCCTCGGGGAGCTGTTTTTT. Its protein product is CASSLGPGTGFLGELFF.

The chain couples TRBV7-2 to TRBJ2-1; 11 bases are shared with TRBD2. The trim removed 5 bases at V and 2 bases at J, leaving 8 bases unmatched. The CDR3 totals 17 residues. Per germline, CDR1 SGHTA and CDR2 FQGNSA. The CDR3 loop reads CASSGLLAGVPYNEQFF. CDR3 nucleotide sequence: TGTGCCAGCAGCGGACTACTAGCGGGGGTACCCTACAATGAGCAGTTCTTC.

This clone turned up a few times. This chain joins TRBV4-1 and TRBJ1-1; maybe TRBD1 (6 bases). This CDR3 region has 14 residues. CDR1 is MGHRA and CDR2 is YSYEKL in the germline V gene. The V and J ends lost 2 bases and 5 bases respectively, with 12 bases between them. In DNA form, the CDR3 reads TGCGCCAGCAGCCAAACAGGGTGGGGGACTGAAGCTTTCTTT. It yields the protein CASSQTGWGTEAFF.

This clone was seen only a few times. This sequence joins TRBV4-1 and TRBJ1-4, with TRBD1 matching 7 bases. This CDR3 is 16 amino acids long. Germline V gene lookup returns CDR1 MGHRA and CDR2 YSYEKL. V lost 6 bases, J lost 0 bases, and 7 bases stayed unmatched. The CDR3 coding sequence is TGCGCCAGCAGTCTCGGACAGGCAGCAACTAATGAAAAACTGTTTTTT. Amino acid sequence: CASSLGQAATNEKLFF.

This clone was found once. The chain couples TRBV7-2 to TRBJ1-4; 9 nucleotides match TRBD1. Germline loops: CDR1 SGHTA, CDR2 FQGNSA. The CDR3 length is 17 residues. The junction had 10 bases not matched to a gene; V was cut back by 8 bases and J by 0 bases. The CDR3 nucleotides are TGTGCCAGCGGTCGGGACAGGGCAACCGCAACTAATGAAAAACTGTTTTTT. The encoded protein is CASGRDRATATNEKLFF.

The chain combines TRBV27 with TRBJ1-1; 12 bases match TRBD1. Germline V gene lookup returns CDR1 MNHEY and CDR2 SMNVEV (reference sequence). With 8 bases clipped from V and 7 bases from J, the junction kept 11 bases outside the gene matches. This CDR3 has 15 residues. The CDR3 region is CASDGTGGSRREAFF. In DNA form, the CDR3 reads TGTGCCAGCGACGGGACAGGGGGCTCCAGGCGTGAAGCTTTCTTT.

The V and J genes are TRBV11-3 and TRBJ2-5; 7 bases map to TRBD2. The CDR3 runs to 16 residues. Per germline, CDR1 SGHNT and CDR2 YENEEA. V dropped 4 bases and J dropped 6; count of bases not matched to a gene: 14. The CDR3 DNA is TGTGCCAGCAGCTCGGGCGGCGGGGAGGGCTTCAAGACCCAGTACTTC. Its protein product is CASSSGGGEGFKTQYF.

For this clone: The sample has other DNA sequences that encode this CDR3 too. The chain employs TRBV9 and TRBJ1-6; a possible D gene is TRBD1 (5 bases). Germline lookup yields CDR1 SGDLS and CDR2 YYNGEE. The CDR3 extends over 15 amino acids. The V end lost 3 bases, the J end lost 4 bases, and 11 bases lay between the germline ends. The CDR3 region has the DNA TGTGCCAGCAGCGGTGGGGCTTTTTATAATTCACCCCTCCACTTT. Amino acid sequence: CASSGGAFYNSPLHF.

J is TRBJ2-1 and V is TRBV6-1; weak D call: TRBD1 (5 bases). Trimming took off 3 bases at V and 6 bases at J, with 18 bases between the two ends. The CDR3 is 16 residues long. Per germline, CDR1 MNHNS and CDR2 SASEGT. The CDR3 nucleotides are TGTGCCAGCAGTGATTTTGCCCCCGGACAACTCAATGAGCAGTTCTTC. It is translated as CASSDFAPGQLNEQFF.

The V gene is TRBV5-5, the J gene TRBJ1-4, with 7 nucleotides matching TRBD1. With 3 bases clipped from V and 6 bases from J, the junction kept 5 bases outside the gene matches. The germline V gene encodes CDR1 SGHKS and CDR2 YYEKEE (reference sequence). This CDR3 is 14 amino acids long. CDR3 DNA: TGTGCCAGCAGCTGGAGGCAGGGGGATGAAAAACTGTTTTTT. This translates into CASSWRQGDEKLFF.

This chain uses TRBV5-4 with TRBJ1-6; 8 nucleotides line up with TRBD1. Trimming cost V 1 base and J 8 bases; bases outside gene matches: 5. The CDR3 spans 15 residues. Looked up from germline, CDR1 is SGHNT and CDR2 is YYREEE (reference sequence). This CDR3 reads CASSLQGARDSPLHF. The CDR3 coding sequence is TGTGCCAGCAGCTTGCAGGGGGCTAGGGATTCACCCCTCCACTTT.

This chain connects TRBV6-4 to TRBJ2-3, with TRBD2 identical over 11 bases. The CDR3 has 16 residues. Germline V gives CDR1 MRHNA, CDR2 SNTAGT. The J segment lost 0 bases and the V segment lost 3 bases, leaving 2 bases of the junction unmatched. In nucleotides, the CDR3 is TGTGCCAGCAGTGAACTAGCGGGGGAAAGCACAGATACGCAGTATTTT. This gives the protein CASSELAGESTDTQYF.

This chain connects TRBV6-5 to TRBJ1-5; D uncertain. Germline CDR1 and CDR2: MNHEY and SVGAGI. Trimming removed 8 bases at V and 6 bases at J, with 17 bases between. This CDR3 region has 14 residues. The CDR3 here is CASDTRRTPQPQHF. The CDR3 DNA is TGTGCCAGCGACACCAGGCGAACCCCTCAGCCCCAGCATTTT.

This clone showed up just once. The gene calls are TRBV4-3 and TRBJ1-2; perhaps TRBD1 as D (5 bases). V lost 1 base and J lost 8, with 17 bases in between. Per germline, CDR1 LGHNA and CDR2 YSLEER. The CDR3 has 15 residues. CDR3 sequence reads: CASSQAPTRDRGYTF. In DNA, the CDR3 is TGCGCCAGCAGCCAAGCCCCTACCAGGGATAGGGGCTACACCTTC.

The rearrangement uses TRBV5-1 and TRBJ1-5; D gene uncertain. The CDR3 totals 13 residues. V gave up 0 bases and J gave up 6 bases, with 7 bases separating them. In germline, CDR1 is SGHRS, CDR2 YFSETQ. CDR3 nucleotides: TGCGCCAGCAGCTTGGTTGGGAGTCAGCCCCAGCATTTT. Protein: CASSLVGSQPQHF. The whole variable domain, remainder taken from reference TRBV5-1 and TRBJ1-5, is KAGVTQTPRYLIKTRGQQVTLSCSPISGHRSVSWYQQTPGQGLQFLFEYFSETQRNKGNFPGRFSGRQFSNSRSEMNVSTLELGDSALYLCASSLVGSQPQHFGDGTRLSIL.

The rearrangement links TRBV6-6 to TRBJ2-7; TRBD2 agrees at 7 bases. Trimming removed 7 bases from V and 3 bases from J; junction bases left unmatched: 9. Germline V gives CDR1 MNHNY, CDR2 SVGAGI (reference sequence). CDR3 length equals 14 residues. DNA for the CDR3: TGTGCCAGCACCCTCTCAGCGGGGCACTACGAGCAGTACTTC. Its translation is CASTLSAGHYEQYF.

The V gene is TRBV5-1, the J gene TRBJ2-7, with TRBD1 as a possible D gene (6 bases). Trimming removed 0 bases from V and 2 bases from J, with 12 bases in between. The CDR3 consists of 15 residues. Germline assignment: CDR1 SGHRS and CDR2 YFSETQ. CDR3 nucleotide sequence: TGCGCCAGCAGCTTGGGGCAGGGGCTGACCTACGAGCAGTACTTC. This translates into CASSLGQGLTYEQYF.

This chain joins TRBV7-9 and TRBJ2-3; 8 nucleotides match TRBD2. Unmatched junction bases numbered 13, after V lost 3 bases and J lost 2 bases. Looked up from germline, CDR1 is SEHNR and CDR2 is FQNEAQ (reference sequence). CDR3 length: 18 amino acids. CDR3 amino acids: CASSLGLGTRGYTDTQYF. The DNA of the CDR3 is TGTGCCAGCAGCTTGGGGCTGGGGACTAGGGGGTACACAGATACGCAGTATTTT.

J is TRBJ2-1 and V is TRBV4-1; 11 nucleotides align to TRBD2. The CDR3 has 14 residues. Germline V gene lookup returns CDR1 MGHRA and CDR2 YSYEKL. Unmatched junction bases numbered 5, after V lost 8 bases and J lost 5 bases. The CDR3 loop reads CASRPSGGNNEQFF. Here the CDR3 DNA reads TGCGCCAGCCGGCCTAGCGGGGGGAACAATGAGCAGTTCTTC.